These T cell receptor beta chains were read from a single sample in a study of cytomegalovirus exposure and HLA in healthy donors. The repertoire was sequenced with immunoSEQ multiplex PCR; TCRdb's copy has only in-frame clones and lacks some. The repertoire holds 95,000 to 100,000 clones, roughly 74% seen once, with around 1.9% in the top ten. Sequenced: PBMCs. Receptors originate from a woman aged 40 to 50 in good health and CMV-seronegative. CDR3s include the opening cysteine and the closing phenylalanine or tryptophan. Each record gives: D gene, clone size, V gene, CDR3 length, J gene, CDR3 DNA, CDR3 protein. D genes are given only for firm matches. The size field is filled for only some rows; it gives once, few, many or a size class.

D gene: -; clone size: -; V gene: TRBV30; CDR3 length: 13; J gene: TRBJ1-2; CDR3 DNA: TGTGCCTGGGGTTTACAGGGATTCTATGGCTACACCTTC; CDR3 protein: CAWGLQGFYGYTF
D gene: -; clone size: -; V gene: TRBV6-1; CDR3 length: 14; J gene: TRBJ1-5; CDR3 DNA: TGTGCCAGCAGGGGGGGTCATCCCAATCAGCCCCAGCATTTT; CDR3 protein: CASRGGHPNQPQHF
D gene: -; clone size: -; V gene: TRBV15; CDR3 length: 16; J gene: TRBJ2-5; CDR3 DNA: TGTGCCACCAGCAGAGATAGGTCGGGGAACCAAGAGACCCAGTACTTC; CDR3 protein: CATSRDRSGNQETQYF
D gene: TRBD1; clone size: few; V gene: TRBV19; CDR3 length: 16; J gene: TRBJ2-1; CDR3 DNA: TGTGCCAGTAGTATAGAAGGGGGCGGGTCCTACAATGAGCAGTTCTTC; CDR3 protein: CASSIEGGGSYNEQFF
D gene: -; clone size: -; V gene: TRBV10-3; CDR3 length: 12; J gene: TRBJ2-5; CDR3 DNA: TGTGCCATAAGTTCATTCCAAGAGACCCAGTACTTC; CDR3 protein: CAISSFQETQYF
D gene: TRBD2; clone size: -; V gene: TRBV29-1; CDR3 length: 14; J gene: TRBJ2-1; CDR3 DNA: TGCAGCATCAAGCCGGGACTAGCAGTTAATGAGCAGTTCTTC; CDR3 protein: CSIKPGLAVNEQFF
D gene: -; clone size: -; V gene: TRBV27; CDR3 length: 14; J gene: TRBJ2-7; CDR3 DNA: TGTGCCAGCAGTCCGAGGGACATGAACTACGAGCAGTACTTC; CDR3 protein: CASSPRDMNYEQYF
D gene: TRBD2; clone size: once; V gene: TRBV27; CDR3 length: 15; J gene: TRBJ2-7; CDR3 DNA: TGTGCCAGCACTGGCGGGAGGGGCCTTTCGGGAGAGCAGTACTTC; CDR3 protein: CASTGGRGLSGEQYF
D gene: -; clone size: -; V gene: TRBV14; CDR3 length: 15; J gene: TRBJ1-2; CDR3 DNA: TGTGCCAGCAGCCAAGCCGGGACACGACACTATGGCTACACCTTC; CDR3 protein: CASSQAGTRHYGYTF
D gene: -; clone size: -; V gene: TRBV28; CDR3 length: 14; J gene: TRBJ2-2; CDR3 DNA: TGTGCCAGCAGTGGGGGACAGAACACCGGGGAGCTGTTTTTT; CDR3 protein: CASSGGQNTGELFF
D gene: -; clone size: -; V gene: TRBV6-5; CDR3 length: 12; J gene: TRBJ2-1; CDR3 DNA: TGTGCCAGCAGCCGAACACGTGATGAGCAGTTCTTC; CDR3 protein: CASSRTRDEQFF
D gene: -; clone size: -; V gene: TRBV6-4; CDR3 length: 13; J gene: TRBJ2-2; CDR3 DNA: TGTGCCAGCAGGGCGGGATCTACCGGGGAGCTGTTTTTT; CDR3 protein: CASRAGSTGELFF
D gene: TRBD2; clone size: few; V gene: TRBV27; CDR3 length: 14; J gene: TRBJ2-7; CDR3 DNA: TGTGCCAGCAGTTGGCGGGAGGGTTCCTACGAGCAGTACTTC; CDR3 protein: CASSWREGSYEQYF
D gene: -; clone size: -; V gene: TRBV19; CDR3 length: 15; J gene: TRBJ2-6; CDR3 DNA: TGTGCCAGTAGTCACGCCCCGAGGGGGGCCAACGTCCTGACTTTC; CDR3 protein: CASSHAPRGANVLTF
D gene: TRBD1; clone size: -; V gene: TRBV5-1; CDR3 length: 15; J gene: TRBJ1-6; CDR3 DNA: TGCGCCAGCAGCCTCGTCCCGGGACAGAATTCACCCCTCCACTTT; CDR3 protein: CASSLVPGQNSPLHF
D gene: TRBD2; clone size: -; V gene: TRBV7-2; CDR3 length: 16; J gene: TRBJ2-3; CDR3 DNA: TGTGCCAGCAGCTTAGGGTCAGCGGGAGACGTGTATACGCAGTATTTT; CDR3 protein: CASSLGSAGDVYTQYF
D gene: -; clone size: -; V gene: TRBV27; CDR3 length: 15; J gene: TRBJ2-3; CDR3 DNA: TGTGCCAGCAGTTTAAGGCCGGGATGGGCAGATACGCAGTATTTT; CDR3 protein: CASSLRPGWADTQYF
D gene: TRBD2; clone size: -; V gene: TRBV27; CDR3 length: 15; J gene: TRBJ2-5; CDR3 DNA: TGTGCCAGCAGGGGACTAGCGGGAGGGCTGGAGACCCAGTACTTC; CDR3 protein: CASRGLAGGLETQYF
D gene: TRBD2; clone size: few; V gene: TRBV10-3; CDR3 length: 15; J gene: TRBJ2-5; CDR3 DNA: TGTGCCATCAGTGGGACTAGCGGGGCGCAAGAGACCCAGTACTTC; CDR3 protein: CAISGTSGAQETQYF
D gene: TRBD1; clone size: -; V gene: TRBV5-8; CDR3 length: 16; J gene: TRBJ1-4; CDR3 DNA: TGTGCCAGCAGCTCGGGACAGGGGACGATAAATGAAAAACTGTTTTTT; CDR3 protein: CASSSGQGTINEKLFF
D gene: -; clone size: -; V gene: TRBV7-9; CDR3 length: 12; J gene: TRBJ2-4; CDR3 DNA: TGTGCCAGCAGTGTCGGGAGCTACATTCAGTACTTC; CDR3 protein: CASSVGSYIQYF
D gene: -; clone size: -; V gene: TRBV27; CDR3 length: 15; J gene: TRBJ2-7; CDR3 DNA: TGTGCCAGCAGTTTAGAGAACAGTATTTTATACGAGCAGTACTTC; CDR3 protein: CASSLENSILYEQYF
D gene: -; clone size: -; V gene: TRBV9; CDR3 length: 14; J gene: TRBJ1-2; CDR3 DNA: TGTGCCAGCAGCGTAGCCGCCTGGGAGAGAGGCTACACCTTC; CDR3 protein: CASSVAAWERGYTF
D gene: TRBD1; clone size: few; V gene: TRBV6-5; CDR3 length: 14; J gene: TRBJ1-6; CDR3 DNA: TGTGCCAGCAGCGACAGGGAAGGAGGATCACCCCTCCACTTT; CDR3 protein: CASSDREGGSPLHF
D gene: TRBD2; clone size: -; V gene: TRBV12-5; CDR3 length: 15; J gene: TRBJ2-2; CDR3 DNA: TGTGCTAGTGGTACTGGGGGGGGGTCGTCCGGGGAGCTGTTTTTT; CDR3 protein: CASGTGGGSSGELFF
D gene: -; clone size: -; V gene: TRBV6-5; CDR3 length: 15; J gene: TRBJ1-1; CDR3 DNA: TGTGCCAGCAGTGGCTGGTCCACGGGGGACACTGAAGCTTTCTTT; CDR3 protein: CASSGWSTGDTEAFF
D gene: -; clone size: -; V gene: TRBV5-4; CDR3 length: 15; J gene: TRBJ2-4; CDR3 DNA: TGTGCCAGCAGCTTGGACGTAGCGACCAAAAACATTCAGTACTTC; CDR3 protein: CASSLDVATKNIQYF
D gene: TRBD1; clone size: -; V gene: TRBV30; CDR3 length: 13; J gene: TRBJ1-6; CDR3 DNA: TGTGCCTGGAAGGGGACAGGGGATTCACCCCTCCACTTT; CDR3 protein: CAWKGTGDSPLHF
D gene: -; clone size: few; V gene: TRBV19; CDR3 length: 14; J gene: TRBJ2-5; CDR3 DNA: TGTGCCAGTAGTACCACAGGGAACGGAGAGACCCAGTACTTC; CDR3 protein: CASSTTGNGETQYF
D gene: TRBD2; clone size: -; V gene: TRBV5-6; CDR3 length: 14; J gene: TRBJ2-5; CDR3 DNA: TGTGCCAGCAGGCCTAAACTAGCGGGGTTAGAGCAGTACTTC; CDR3 protein: CASRPKLAGLEQYF
D gene: -; clone size: -; V gene: TRBV19; CDR3 length: 12; J gene: TRBJ2-1; CDR3 DNA: TGTGCCAAGGGGCCCCGCATCAATGAGCAGTTCTTC; CDR3 protein: CAKGPRINEQFF
D gene: -; clone size: -; V gene: TRBV30; CDR3 length: 11; J gene: TRBJ1-1; CDR3 DNA: TGTGCCTGGACCGGCGGGGCTGAAGCTTTCTTT; CDR3 protein: CAWTGGAEAFF
D gene: -; clone size: -; V gene: TRBV5-1; CDR3 length: 15; J gene: TRBJ2-7; CDR3 DNA: TGCGCCAGCAGCTTGGGGGATGACAGGTTTTACGAGCAGTACTTC; CDR3 protein: CASSLGDDRFYEQYF
D gene: TRBD1; clone size: -; V gene: TRBV6-5; CDR3 length: 14; J gene: TRBJ2-7; CDR3 DNA: TGTGCCAGCAGGCTGGGCAGGGGGCCCTACGAGCAGTACTTC; CDR3 protein: CASRLGRGPYEQYF
D gene: TRBD1; clone size: -; V gene: TRBV11-3; CDR3 length: 13; J gene: TRBJ2-7; CDR3 DNA: TGTGCCAGCAGCAAACAGGGGTCCGACGAGCAGTACTTC; CDR3 protein: CASSKQGSDEQYF
D gene: TRBD2; clone size: -; V gene: TRBV29-1; CDR3 length: 23; J gene: TRBJ2-2; CDR3 DNA: TGCAGCGTTGAAGCCCCCCATGGGAGGCCCGGGACTAGCGGGAGTTTGGCCACCGGGGAGCTGTTTTTT; CDR3 protein: CSVEAPHGRPGTSGSLATGELFF
D gene: -; clone size: -; V gene: TRBV13; CDR3 length: 13; J gene: TRBJ2-7; CDR3 DNA: TGTGCCAGCAGCTTAGGGCTAGGCGACGAGCAGTACTTC; CDR3 protein: CASSLGLGDEQYF
D gene: TRBD1; clone size: few; V gene: TRBV2; CDR3 length: 15; J gene: TRBJ1-2; CDR3 DNA: TGTGCCAGCAGTGAAACTACAGGGGCTCGCTCTGGCTACACCTTC; CDR3 protein: CASSETTGARSGYTF
D gene: -; clone size: -; V gene: TRBV5-1; CDR3 length: 14; J gene: TRBJ2-5; CDR3 DNA: TGCGCCAGCAGCTCCGGGACACCGAAAGAGACCCAGTACTTC; CDR3 protein: CASSSGTPKETQYF
D gene: -; clone size: -; V gene: TRBV9; CDR3 length: 15; J gene: TRBJ1-3; CDR3 DNA: TGTGCCAGCAGCCAGGGGCACCTCTCTGGAAACACCATATATTTT; CDR3 protein: CASSQGHLSGNTIYF
D gene: TRBD2; clone size: -; V gene: TRBV18; CDR3 length: 15; J gene: TRBJ2-1; CDR3 DNA: TGTGCCAGCTCACCGGTCCTTGCGGGAGCAAATGAGCAGTTCTTC; CDR3 protein: CASSPVLAGANEQFF
D gene: -; clone size: -; V gene: TRBV10-1; CDR3 length: 16; J gene: TRBJ2-2; CDR3 DNA: TGCGCCAGCAGTGAACGTGGGAGGCCGAGTTTTGGGGAGCTGTTTTTT; CDR3 protein: CASSERGRPSFGELFF
D gene: -; clone size: -; V gene: TRBV9; CDR3 length: 16; J gene: TRBJ2-5; CDR3 DNA: TGTGCCAGCAGCGTAGTAGGGCAGGGGGGACAAGAGACCCAGTACTTC; CDR3 protein: CASSVVGQGGQETQYF
D gene: TRBD2; clone size: -; V gene: TRBV10-1; CDR3 length: 13; J gene: TRBJ2-1; CDR3 DNA: TGCGCCAGCAGTGGAGCGGGAGGCAATGAGCAGTTCTTC; CDR3 protein: CASSGAGGNEQFF
D gene: -; clone size: once; V gene: TRBV11-2; CDR3 length: 11; J gene: TRBJ2-7; CDR3 DNA: TGTGCCAGCAAACAGGGATACGAGCAGTACTTC; CDR3 protein: CASKQGYEQYF
D gene: TRBD1; clone size: -; V gene: TRBV6-1; CDR3 length: 16; J gene: TRBJ2-5; CDR3 DNA: TGTGCCAGCAGTGACCACCACAGGGACAGACAAGAGACCCAGTACTTC; CDR3 protein: CASSDHHRDRQETQYF
D gene: -; clone size: -; V gene: TRBV9; CDR3 length: 12; J gene: TRBJ1-2; CDR3 DNA: TGTGCCAGCAGCGTACAGGGGTCTGGCTACACCTTC; CDR3 protein: CASSVQGSGYTF
D gene: TRBD1; clone size: -; V gene: TRBV4-3; CDR3 length: 17; J gene: TRBJ2-7; CDR3 DNA: TGCGCCAGCAGCCAAGATCTCACGGACAGGGGGAACTACGAGCAGTACTTC; CDR3 protein: CASSQDLTDRGNYEQYF
D gene: TRBD1; clone size: -; V gene: TRBV28; CDR3 length: 16; J gene: TRBJ2-7; CDR3 DNA: TGTGCCAGCAGGCCAGTAGGGGGACAGGGACCCCACGAGCAGTACTTC; CDR3 protein: CASRPVGGQGPHEQYF